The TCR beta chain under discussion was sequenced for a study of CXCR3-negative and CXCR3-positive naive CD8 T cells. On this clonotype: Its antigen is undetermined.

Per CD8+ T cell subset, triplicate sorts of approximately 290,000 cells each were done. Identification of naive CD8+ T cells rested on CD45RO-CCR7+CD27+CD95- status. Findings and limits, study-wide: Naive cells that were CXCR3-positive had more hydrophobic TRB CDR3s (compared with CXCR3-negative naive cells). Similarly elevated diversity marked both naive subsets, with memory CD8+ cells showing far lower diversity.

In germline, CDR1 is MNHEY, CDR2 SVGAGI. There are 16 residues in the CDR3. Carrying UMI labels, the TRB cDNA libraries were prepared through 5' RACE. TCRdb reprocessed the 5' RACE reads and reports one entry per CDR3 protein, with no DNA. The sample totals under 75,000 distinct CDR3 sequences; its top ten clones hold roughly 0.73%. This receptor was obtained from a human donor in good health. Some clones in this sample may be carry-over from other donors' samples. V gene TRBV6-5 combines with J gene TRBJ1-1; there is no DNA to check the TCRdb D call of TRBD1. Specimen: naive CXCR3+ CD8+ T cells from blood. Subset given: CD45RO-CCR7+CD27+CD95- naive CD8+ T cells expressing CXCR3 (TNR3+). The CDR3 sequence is CASSYAWTGRNTEAFF.